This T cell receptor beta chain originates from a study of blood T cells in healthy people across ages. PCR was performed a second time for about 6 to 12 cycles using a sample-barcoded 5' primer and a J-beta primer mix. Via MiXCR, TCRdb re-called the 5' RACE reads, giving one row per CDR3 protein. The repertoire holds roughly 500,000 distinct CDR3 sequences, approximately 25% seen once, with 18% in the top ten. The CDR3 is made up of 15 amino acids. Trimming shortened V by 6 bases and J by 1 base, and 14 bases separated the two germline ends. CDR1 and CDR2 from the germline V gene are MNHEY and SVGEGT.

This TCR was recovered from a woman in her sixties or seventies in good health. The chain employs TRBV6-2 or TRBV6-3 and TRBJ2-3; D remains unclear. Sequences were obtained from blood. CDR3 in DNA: TGTGCCAGCAGCCGGCGGCCGGGTGGCACAGATACGCAGTATTTT. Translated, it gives CASSRRPGGTDTQYF.